This entry concerns a single T cell receptor beta chain. Its cognate antigen is unknown. Trimming pared 11 bases from V and 2 bases from J, leaving 16 bases between. CDR3 length: 14 residues. Germline values: CDR1 LNHDA, CDR2 SQIVND (reference sequence). This entry belongs to a study of OX40 agonist ivuxolimab in advanced cancers. As for the study in general: Age averaged around 58 years (range about 23 to 80), and roughly 82% were male. Whole-study findings and limits: Researchers report that CD8+ T cells had, on average, more expanded clones than CD4+. At 0.1 to 3.0 mg/kg, clonal expansion of CD4+ and CD8+ blood T cells had occurred by week 6.

Produced via immunoSEQ multiplex PCR; TCRdb's table is partial and in-frame only. This sample yields tens of thousands of clones, of which almost 85% are seen a single time; 5% to 6% belongs to the top ten. The origin of this receptor is an adult with an advanced solid tumor such as melanoma, head and neck, liver or kidney cancer. The V gene is TRBV19, the J gene TRBJ2-1; no clear D gene. Sequenced material: CD4+ or CD8+ T cells sorted from blood, taken in a trial of the OX40 agonist ivuxolimab. The CDR3 sequence: CAPPAVQPYNEQFF. In DNA form, the CDR3 reads TGTGCCCCGCCGGCGGTCCAACCCTACAATGAGCAGTTCTTC.